This T cell receptor (beta chain) was documented in a study of CD8 T cells in ankylosing spondylitis. Findings and limits, study-wide: Blood from ankylosing spondylitis patients appeared to carry a characteristic eight-variant TCR beta motif. Reactive arthritis synovial fluid and blood previously showed some of these motif variants. From matched ankylosing spondylitis synovial fluid, disease-linked clones were reportedly recovered at significantly enriched levels.

This clonotype was recorded at least ten times. The antigen remains undetermined. TCRdb recomputed calls from the 5' RACE reads with MiXCR, one row per CDR3 protein. This table has 210,000 or so distinct CDR3 sequences, approximately 8.4% appearing once. Trimming took 7 bases from V and 7 from J, leaving 19 bases between them. CDR1 is DFQATT and CDR2 is SNEGSKA in the germline V gene (reference sequence). This CDR3 region has 14 residues. Sequenced material: blood, either unsorted or a sorted T cell fraction (not recorded which). This rearrangement joins TRBV20-1 to TRBJ1-4; D unclear. The TCR was taken from a female donor with ankylosing spondylitis or in good health (not recorded which). Here the CDR3 reads CSVSTPPASEKLFF. The CDR3 DNA is TGCAGTGTTAGTACACCCCCGGCGAGTGAAAAACTGTTTTTT.